The sample holds many counts of the clone carrying this T cell receptor beta chain. This specimen comes from a study of T cell repertoires in cytomegalovirus infection. The ends were cut back, 5 bases at V and 4 bases at J, with 18 bases in the middle. The CDR3 runs to 15 residues. Germline loops: CDR1 SGHAT, CDR2 FQNNGV. TCRdb passed the reads through MiXCR, listing each CDR3 protein once. The data show a few hundred thousand distinct CDR3 sequences, approximately 15% seen once. The chain joins TRBV11-2 to TRBJ2-7; no definite D call. The TCR sequence derives from a human donor in good health (CMV status not recorded). Some clones in this sample may be carry-over from other donors' samples. Sequenced sample: CD8+ T cells from PBMCs. This CDR3 is CASSISPSPSYEQYF. The CDR3 nucleotides read TGTGCCAGCAGCATATCTCCCTCCCCATCTTACGAGCAGTACTTC.